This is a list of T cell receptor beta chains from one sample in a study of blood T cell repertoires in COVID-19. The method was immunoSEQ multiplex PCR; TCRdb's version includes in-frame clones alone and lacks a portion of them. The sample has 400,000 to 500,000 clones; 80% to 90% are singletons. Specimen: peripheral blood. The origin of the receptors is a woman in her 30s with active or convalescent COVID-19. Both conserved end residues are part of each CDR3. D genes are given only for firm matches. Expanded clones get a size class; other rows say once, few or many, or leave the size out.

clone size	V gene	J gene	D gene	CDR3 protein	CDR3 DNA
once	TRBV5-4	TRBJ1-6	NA	CASSQQNSPLHF	TGTGCCAGCAGCCAACAGAATTCACCCCTCCACTTT
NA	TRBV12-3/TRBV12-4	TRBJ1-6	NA	CASSLDLQPLHF	TGTGCCAGCAGTTTAGACCTGCAGCCCCTCCACTTT
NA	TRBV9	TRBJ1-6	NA	CASSVTGDRSPLHF	TGTGCCAGCAGCGTAACGGGGGATCGTTCACCCCTCCACTTT
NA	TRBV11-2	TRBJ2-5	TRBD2	CASSALAGGLGETQYF	TGTGCCAGCAGCGCTCTAGCGGGAGGACTGGGAGAGACCCAGTACTTC
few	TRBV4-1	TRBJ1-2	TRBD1	CASSQVDRGWGYTF	TGCGCCAGCAGCCAAGTGGACAGGGGTTGGGGCTACACCTTC
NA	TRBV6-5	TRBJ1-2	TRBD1	CASSHGQGSSYGYTF	TGTGCCAGCAGCCACGGACAGGGCAGCTCTTATGGCTACACCTTC
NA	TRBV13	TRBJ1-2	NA	CASRRLGAEGGYTF	TGTGCCAGCAGGAGGCTGGGGGCGGAAGGTGGCTACACCTTC
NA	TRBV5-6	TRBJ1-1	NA	CASSMGMVQGEAAFF	TGTGCCAGCAGCATGGGGATGGTCCAAGGAGAAGCAGCTTTCTTT
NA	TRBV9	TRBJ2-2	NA	CASSNGVERGGTGELFF	TGTGCCAGCAGCAATGGCGTCGAAAGGGGAGGCACCGGGGAGCTGTTTTTT
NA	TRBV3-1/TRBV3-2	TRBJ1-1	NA	CASSQGALAMNTEAFF	TGTGCCAGCAGCCAAGGGGCCCTAGCTATGAACACTGAAGCTTTCTTT
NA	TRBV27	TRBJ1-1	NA	CASSKTVNTEAFF	TGTGCCAGCAGCAAGACAGTGAACACTGAAGCTTTCTTT
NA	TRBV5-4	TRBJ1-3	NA	CASRSGEAGNTIYF	TGTGCCAGTAGGTCCGGGGAAGCTGGAAACACCATATATTTT
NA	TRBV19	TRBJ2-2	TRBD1	CASMVQGLPRELFF	TGTGCCAGTATGGTACAGGGGCTTCCCCGGGAGCTGTTTTTT
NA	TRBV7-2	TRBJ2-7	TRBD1	CASSFWTGTYEQYF	TGTGCCAGCAGCTTCTGGACAGGGACCTACGAGCAGTACTTC
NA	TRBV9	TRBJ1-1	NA	CASSVARSNTEAFF	TGTGCCAGCAGCGTAGCCAGGTCGAACACTGAAGCTTTCTTT
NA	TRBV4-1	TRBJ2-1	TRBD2	CASSQVRSAGAPDNEQFF	TGCGCCAGCAGCCAAGTGCGGTCAGCGGGAGCCCCCGACAATGAGCAGTTCTTC
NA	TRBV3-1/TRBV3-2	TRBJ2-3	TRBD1	CASSQVGGGTDTQYF	TGTGCCAGCAGCCAAGTAGGGGGCGGCACAGATACGCAGTATTTT
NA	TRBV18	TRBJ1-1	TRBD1	CASSPSGQVSVGMNTEAFF	TGTGCCAGCTCACCCTCGGGACAGGTTTCTGTCGGTATGAACACTGAAGCTTTCTTT
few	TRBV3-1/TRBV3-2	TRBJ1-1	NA	CASSVLPVSEAFF	TGTGCCAGCAGTGTTCTTCCAGTTTCTGAAGCTTTCTTT
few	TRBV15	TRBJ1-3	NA	CATSRDFPPQGNTIYF	TGTGCCACCAGCAGAGATTTTCCTCCTCAGGGAAACACCATATATTTT
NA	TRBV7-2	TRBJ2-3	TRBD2	CASSSQRGRDTQYF	TGTGCCAGCAGCTCTCAGCGGGGCAGGGATACGCAGTATTTT
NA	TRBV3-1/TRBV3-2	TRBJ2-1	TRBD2	CASSPGSGAGDEQFF	TGTGCCAGCAGCCCGGGTAGCGGGGCCGGGGATGAGCAGTTCTTC
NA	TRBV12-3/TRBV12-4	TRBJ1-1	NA	CASSLGGNTEAFF	TGTGCCAGCAGCCTAGGGGGGAACACTGAAGCTTTCTTT
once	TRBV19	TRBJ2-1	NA	CASTTSPRDSNEQFF	TGTGCCAGTACCACCTCCCCCCGAGACTCCAATGAGCAGTTCTTC
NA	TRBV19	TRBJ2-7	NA	CASSIVWTEGSYEQYF	TGTGCCAGTAGTATCGTCTGGACAGAAGGTTCCTACGAGCAGTACTTC
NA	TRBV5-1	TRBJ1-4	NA	CASSLWSPGENQVFF	TGCGCCAGCAGCTTGTGGTCCCCAGGGGAGAACCAAGTGTTTTTT
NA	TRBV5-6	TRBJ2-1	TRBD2	CASSSAGLAGGREQFF	TGTGCCAGCAGCTCCGCTGGACTAGCGGGAGGTCGTGAGCAGTTCTTC
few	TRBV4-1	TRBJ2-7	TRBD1	CASSRGQGAYEQYF	TGCGCCAGCAGCCGAGGACAGGGGGCCTACGAGCAGTACTTC
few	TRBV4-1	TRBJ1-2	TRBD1	CASSQTPLTGYDGYTF	TGCGCCAGCAGCCAAACCCCCCTGACAGGGTATGATGGCTACACCTTC
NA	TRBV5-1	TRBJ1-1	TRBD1	CASTITGDRGSGTEAFF	TGCGCCAGCACCATTACCGGGGACAGGGGATCGGGCACTGAAGCTTTCTTT
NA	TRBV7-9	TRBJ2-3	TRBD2	CASSLSSGGVTDTQYF	TGTGCCAGCAGCTTATCTAGCGGGGGGGTCACAGATACGCAGTATTTT
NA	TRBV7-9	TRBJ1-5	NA	CASSRGSGGSNQPQHF	TGTGCCAGCAGCCGAGGGTCGGGAGGCAGCAATCAGCCCCAGCATTTT
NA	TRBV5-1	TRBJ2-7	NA	CASSHRDNSYEQYF	TGCGCCAGCAGCCACCGGGACAACTCCTACGAGCAGTACTTC
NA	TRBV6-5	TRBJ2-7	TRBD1	CASSYHYGTGDEQYF	TGTGCCAGCAGTTACCATTACGGGACAGGGGACGAGCAGTACTTC
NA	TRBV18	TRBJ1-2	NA	CASSPAAKDYGYTF	TGTGCCAGCTCACCGGCGGCTAAGGATTATGGCTACACCTTC
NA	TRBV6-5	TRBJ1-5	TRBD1	CASSLQGPNQPQHF	TGTGCCAGCAGTCTACAGGGGCCGAACCAGCCCCAGCATTTT
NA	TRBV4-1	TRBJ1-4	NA	CASSQEGAVENEKLFF	TGCGCCAGCAGCCAAGAAGGGGCAGTGGAAAATGAAAAACTGTTTTTT
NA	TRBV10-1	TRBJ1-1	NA	CASSEELNTEAFF	TGCGCCAGCAGTGAGGAGTTGAACACTGAAGCTTTCTTT
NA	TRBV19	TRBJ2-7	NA	CASSPGYHEQYF	TGTGCCAGTAGCCCAGGGTACCACGAGCAGTACTTC
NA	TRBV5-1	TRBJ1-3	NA	CASSPGHSTLSGNTIYF	TGCGCCAGCAGCCCCGGACATTCGACTCTCTCTGGAAACACCATATATTTT
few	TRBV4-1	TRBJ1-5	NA	CASSQDGGAVGDQPQHF	TGCGCCAGCAGCCAAGATGGCGGGGCGGTAGGAGACCAGCCCCAGCATTTT